Each of the 16 T cell receptor beta chains below was sequenced from the same sample in a study of blood T cell repertoires in COVID-19 (dated by TCRdb to about 2020). Library method: the immunoSEQ multiplex PCR assay. In its TCRdb copy, this immuneACCESS table keeps in-frame sequences only and misses some clones. Where compared with another copy, unresolved V genes explain less than half of these, and the others have no known cause. Recorded for this sample are some 210,000 clones; about 90% of them occurred a single time. The top ten clones comprise more than 0.95% of the sample. Sequencing used peripheral blood. Every receptor here comes from a young man with acute or convalescent COVID-19.

The rearrangement uses TRBV7-9 and TRBJ2-2, with TRBD1 as a possible D gene (6 bases). The CDR3 contains 13 residues. With 5 bases removed from V and 6 bases from J, the gap between germline ends came to 10 bases. Germline values: CDR1 SEHNR, CDR2 FQNEAQ (reference sequence). CDR3 bases: TGTGCCAGCAGCACCACAGGGCCCGGGGAGCTGTTTTTT. Translation: CASSTTGPGELFF.

The J gene is TRBJ2-7, the V gene TRBV10-3; 9 bases fit TRBD1. This CDR3 has 16 amino acids. Trimming removed 3 bases from V and 1 base from J; junction bases left unmatched: 7. Germline V lookup: CDR1 ENHRY, CDR2 SYGVKD. The CDR3 reads CAISERPGQGSYEQYF. The CDR3 region has the DNA TGTGCCATCAGTGAAAGACCGGGACAGGGATCCTACGAGCAGTACTTC.

V gene TRBV12-5 combines with J gene TRBJ2-7; perhaps TRBD1 as D (5 bases). There are 13 residues in the CDR3. Germline CDR1 and CDR2: LGHNT and FRNRAP. Trimming left V 5 bases short and J 3 bases short, with 11 bases between. CDR3 in DNA: TGTGCTAGTGGTCTTGGGGCGTACTACGAGCAGTACTTC. This codes for CASGLGAYYEQYF.

The genes are TRBV19 and TRBJ2-5, with 8 positions matching TRBD2. Unmatched junction bases numbered 10, after V lost 3 bases and J lost 4 bases. This CDR3 region has 16 residues. Germline V gene data show CDR1 as LNHDA and CDR2 as SQIVND (reference sequence). Here the CDR3 DNA reads TGTGCCAGTAGTATTAATTGGGCGGCGGGAGGAGAGACCCAGTACTTC. It translates to CASSINWAAGGETQYF. Filled out from reference TRBV19 and TRBJ2-5, the complete variable domain reads DGGITQSPKYLFRKEGQNVTLSCEQNLNHDAMYWYRQDPGQGLRLIYYSQIVNDFQKGDIAEGYSVSREKKESFPLTVTSAQKNPTAFYLCASSINWAAGGETQYFGPGTRLLVL.

The chain employs TRBV3-1 (or the pseudogene TRBV3-2) and TRBJ1-1; 8 bases fit TRBD1. The CDR3 loop spans 12 amino acids. Looked up from germline, CDR1 is LGHDT and CDR2 is YNNKEL (reference sequence). J was trimmed by 8 bases and V by 5 bases; bases with no gene match: 4. The CDR3: CASSGQGREAFF. In DNA, the CDR3 is TGTGCCAGCAGCGGACAGGGACGAGAAGCTTTCTTT.

The genes are TRBV4-1 and TRBJ2-7, with D perhaps matching TRBD1 (5 bases). Per the germline V gene, CDR1 is MGHRA and CDR2 is YSYEKL. The CDR3 is made up of 14 amino acids. Between the trimmed V and J ends, which lost 3 bases and 3 bases, there was a span of 12 bases. The CDR3, as DNA: TGCGCCAGCAGCCAGAAAGACAGTATCTACGAGCAGTACTTC. It encodes CASSQKDSIYEQYF.

This clone was counted once. The chain has TRBV4-1 and TRBJ1-5, with TRBD1 matching over 9 bases. This CDR3 comprises 18 residues. V gave up 4 bases and J gave up 3 bases; unmatched junction bases: 13. Germline V gene lookup returns CDR1 MGHRA and CDR2 YSYEKL. The CDR3 DNA is TGCGCCAGCAGCCCAACGCCTGGGACAGGGCTGATCAATCAGCCCCAGCATTTT. As protein: CASSPTPGTGLINQPQHF.

This sequence joins TRBV19 and TRBJ1-6; no definite D call. Germline lookup yields CDR1 LNHDA and CDR2 SQIVND (reference sequence). The V end lost 11 bases, the J end lost 13 bases, and 18 bases lay between the germline ends. The CDR3 is 12 residues long. The CDR3 region is CASNGSFGPLHF. For the CDR3, the DNA is TGTGCCTCAAACGGGTCGTTCGGGCCCCTCCACTTT.

In this sample, this clone turned up a few times. This chain uses TRBV5-1 with TRBJ1-4, with TRBD1 as a possible D gene (6 bases). The CDR3 runs to 17 residues. V lost 4 bases and J 0 bases, leaving 16 bases between the germline ends. CDR1 is SGHRS and CDR2 is YFSETQ in the germline V gene. This chain's CDR3 is CASSQSTGPATNEKLFF. CDR3 in DNA: TGCGCCAGCAGCCAATCGACAGGCCCTGCAACTAATGAAAAACTGTTTTTT.

The rearrangement uses TRBV3-1 (or the pseudogene TRBV3-2) and TRBJ2-7, with 7 positions matching TRBD2. The CDR3 runs to 13 residues. Per the germline V gene, CDR1 is LGHDT and CDR2 is YNNKEL (reference sequence). Germline trimming cut 4 bases from V and 0 bases from J; bases unmatched to any gene: 0. CDR3: CASSRTSSYEQYF. The CDR3 DNA reads TGTGCCAGCAGCCGGACTAGCTCCTACGAGCAGTACTTC.

This clone was picked up many times. The chain couples TRBV13 to TRBJ1-3, with 8 bases that match TRBD1. The CDR3 is made up of 15 amino acids. CDR1 is PRHDT, CDR2 FYEKMQ, per germline (reference sequence). The trim removed 5 bases at V and 3 bases at J, leaving 6 bases unmatched. The CDR3 DNA sequence: TGTGCCAGCAGCCCTACAGGGGGTAGTGGAAACACCATATATTTT. Its protein is CASSPTGGSGNTIYF.

The rearrangement links TRBV19 to TRBJ2-7; 9 bases are shared with TRBD2. Germline CDR1 LNHDA, CDR2 SQIVND (reference sequence). The CDR3 totals 15 residues. Trimming cost V 5 bases and J 3 bases; bases outside gene matches: 8. The CDR3 spells CASSLGASGVYEQYF. The DNA for the CDR3 is TGTGCCAGTAGTCTTGGGGCTAGCGGGGTCTACGAGCAGTACTTC. The whole variable domain, filled in from reference TRBV19 and TRBJ2-7, reads DGGITQSPKYLFRKEGQNVTLSCEQNLNHDAMYWYRQDPGQGLRLIYYSQIVNDFQKGDIAEGYSVSREKKESFPLTVTSAQKNPTAFYLCASSLGASGVYEQYFGPGTRLTVT.

Only one count was recorded for this clone. The chain links TRBV6-5 to TRBJ2-5; D ambiguous. The CDR3 contains 12 residues. In germline, CDR1 is MNHEY, CDR2 SVGAGI. V gave up 8 bases and J gave up 7 bases, with 14 bases separating them. CDR3: CASLREKMTQYF. The CDR3 region has the DNA TGTGCCAGCCTCCGAGAGAAGATGACCCAGTACTTC.

The V call is TRBV12-3 or TRBV12-4, the J call TRBJ1-1; TRBD1 matches 11 bases. This CDR3 is built from 13 residues. With 7 bases clipped from V and 6 bases from J, the junction kept 4 bases outside the gene matches. CDR3 DNA sequence: TGTGCCAGCATCTTGGACAGGGGGCCTGAAGCTTTCTTT. Translated, it gives CASILDRGPEAFF.

V and J are TRBV3-1 (or the pseudogene TRBV3-2) and TRBJ2-2; possible D gene TRBD1, 5 bases. The ends were cut back, 1 base at V and 6 bases at J, with 9 bases in the middle. The CDR3 is 14 amino acids. The germline gives CDR1 LGHDT, CDR2 YNNKEL (reference sequence). The CDR3 spells CASSQAGRSGELFF. CDR3 bases: TGTGCCAGCAGCCAAGCAGGGCGGTCCGGGGAGCTGTTTTTT.

A single count supports this clone. The chain recombines TRBV14 with TRBJ1-2, with 8 bases lining up with TRBD1. This CDR3 region has 18 residues. Unmatched junction bases numbered 14, after V lost 0 bases and J lost 5 bases. Germline CDR1 and CDR2: SGHDN and FVKESK. CDR3 DNA sequence: TGTGCCAGCAGCCAAGACAGAATTCAGGGGGCGGTTGGGTATGGCTACACCTTC. It is translated as CASSQDRIQGAVGYGYTF.